One sample yielded the 9 T cell receptor beta chains listed below, sequenced in a study of T cell changes during pregnancy in multiple sclerosis. Profiling relied on immunoSEQ multiplex PCR, and the TCRdb table lists in-frame clones only, not all of them. Of 55,000 to 65,000 clones in the sample, about 90% were seen once. The material was peripheral blood, obtained in the first trimester of pregnancy. Receptor source: a female donor in good health, enrolled as a control in a pregnancy study.

The chain links TRBV11-2 to TRBJ2-5; 11 bases align to TRBD1. The CDR3 loop spans 15 amino acids. Germline loops: CDR1 SGHAT, CDR2 FQNNGV. J gave up 5 bases and V 4 bases, and 6 bases lay outside the gene matches. In DNA, the CDR3 is TGTGCCAGCAGCTCGGACAGGGGGCTTGGGGAGACCCAGTACTTC. It translates to CASSSDRGLGETQYF.

This chain connects TRBV5-4 to TRBJ2-1; 7 bases line up with TRBD2. The germline gives CDR1 SGHNT, CDR2 YYREEE (reference sequence). Germline trimming cut 0 bases from V and 7 bases from J; bases unmatched to any gene: 7. There are 15 residues in the CDR3. CDR3 amino acids: CASSLAIGSGNEQFF. CDR3 DNA: TGTGCCAGCAGCTTGGCTATCGGTAGCGGGAATGAGCAGTTCTTC. The full variable domain, rest sourced from reference TRBV5-4 and TRBJ2-1, is ETGVTQSPTHLIKTRGQQVTLRCSSQSGHNTVSWYQQALGQGPQFIFQYYREEENGRGNFPPRFSGLQFPNYSSELNVNALELDDSALYLCASSLAIGSGNEQFFGPGTRLTVL.

The chain couples TRBV11-2 to TRBJ2-7; weak D call: TRBD1 (5 bases). The CDR3 runs to 16 residues. V was cut by 3 bases and J by 0 bases, with 15 bases left in between. Germline CDR1 is SGHAT and CDR2 is FQNNGV. The CDR3 reads CASSFRPTESSYEQYF. The CDR3 bases are TGTGCCAGCAGCTTTCGGCCGACAGAAAGCTCCTACGAGCAGTACTTC.

This rearrangement joins TRBV5-6 to TRBJ1-6; the D gene is possibly TRBD1 (6 bases). Germline V gene sequence: CDR1 SGHDT, CDR2 YYEEEE. The V end lost 5 bases, the J end lost 2 bases, and 17 bases lay between the germline ends. This CDR3 is 17 amino acids long. The CDR3 sequence: CASRTMIGDTYNSPLHF. The DNA for the CDR3 is TGTGCCAGCAGGACCATGATTGGGGACACCTATAATTCACCCCTCCACTTT.

The chain links TRBV5-1 to TRBJ1-1, with D perhaps TRBD1 (5 bases). Germline V gives CDR1 SGHRS, CDR2 YFSETQ. The CDR3 is made up of 14 amino acids. The V gene lost 9 bases and the J gene lost 4 bases, with 19 bases spanning the gap. Here the CDR3 reads CATSAGVAGTEAFF. In DNA form, the CDR3 reads TGCGCCACCTCGGCGGGGGTAGCGGGCACTGAAGCTTTCTTT.

CDR3 sequence reads: CASSPDRPPYNEQFF. The DNA of the CDR3 is TGCGCCAGCAGCCCTGACAGACCACCTTACAATGAGCAGTTCTTC. The gene calls are TRBV5-1 and TRBJ2-1; TRBD1 is a possible D gene (5 bases). CDR1 SGHRS and CDR2 YFSETQ come from the germline V gene. V gave up 4 bases and J gave up 4 bases, with 15 bases separating them. The CDR3 consists of 15 residues.

J is TRBJ2-3 and V is TRBV4-3; 9 bases match TRBD2. The V and J ends lost 0 bases and 4 bases, in that order; junction bases with no gene match: 5. The CDR3 consists of 16 residues. Germline lookup yields CDR1 LGHNA and CDR2 YSLEER. The DNA of the CDR3 is TGCGCCAGCAGCCAAGAAGTAGCGGGGGTCCCAGATACGCAGTATTTT. This encodes CASSQEVAGVPDTQYF.

This clone was counted a single time. The V gene is TRBV30, the J gene TRBJ2-1; 10 bases agree with TRBD2. V was pared by 3 bases and J by 8 bases, with 10 bases of the junction left unmatched. The CDR3 runs 15 residues. Per the germline V gene, CDR1 is GTSNPN and CDR2 is SVGIG (reference sequence). The CDR3 coding sequence is TGTGCCTGGAGCGCCAGGAGCGGGGGGGCCTATGAGCAGTTCTTC. Translated: CAWSARSGGAYEQFF.

The CDR3 DNA sequence: TGCGCCAGCAGCTTGGGATTAGTTGTATCAGATACGCAGTATTTT. It codes for CASSLGLVVSDTQYF. The chain carries TRBV5-1 and TRBJ2-3; D is undetermined. This CDR3 comprises 15 residues. The V gene's germline CDR1 is SGHRS and CDR2 YFSETQ. Trimming removed 0 bases from V and 4 bases from J, with 12 bases in between.